One sample yielded the 23 T cell receptor beta chains listed below, sequenced in a study of blood T cell repertoires in COVID-19. Sequenced by immunoSEQ multiplex PCR; TCRdb stores in-frame clones only, minus some. The sample lists about 430,000 clones, approximately 91% occurring once. Sequencing was performed on PBMCs or T cells enriched from blood (not recorded which). The source of these receptors is a young woman who had been exposed to COVID-19.

J is TRBJ2-7 and V is TRBV14; 8 bases are shared with TRBD1. J was trimmed by 3 bases and V by 4 bases; bases with no gene match: 5. In germline, CDR1 is SGHDN, CDR2 FVKESK. The length of the CDR3 is 14 residues. CDR3 nucleotide sequence: TGTGCCAGCAGCCCGGGACAGGACCTCTACGAGCAGTACTTC. This codes for CASSPGQDLYEQYF.

This chain joins TRBV21-1 and TRBJ2-1; no DNA check was done on the table's D call, TRBD2. TRBV21-1 is marked as a pseudogene. The CDR3 is made up of 19 amino acids. Here the CDR3 DNA reads TGTGCCAGCAGCAAAGTACTCAGCGTTGAACCCTCGGGATACAATGAGCAGTTCTTC. Translated, it gives CASSKVLSVEPSGYNEQFF.

V and J are TRBV7-9 and TRBJ1-6; D is unclear. The V end lost 3 bases, the J end lost 10 bases, and 19 bases lay between the germline ends. Per the germline V gene, CDR1 is SEHNR and CDR2 is FQNEAQ (reference sequence). The CDR3 is made up of 16 amino acids. CDR3 loop: CASSLEWPGAHSPLHF. The CDR3 nucleotides are TGTGCCAGCAGCTTGGAATGGCCGGGAGCCCACTCACCCCTCCACTTT.

This sequence joins TRBV7-9 and TRBJ2-2; weak D call: TRBD1 (5 bases). The CDR3 extends over 18 amino acids. From germline, CDR1 is SEHNR and CDR2 FQNEAQ (reference sequence). V was clipped by 3 bases and J by 0 bases, with 17 bases between them. The CDR3 is CASSFLLSQGANTGELFF. CDR3 DNA: TGTGCCAGCAGCTTTCTCCTATCTCAGGGTGCGAACACCGGGGAGCTGTTTTTT.

J is TRBJ2-7 and V is TRBV21-1; whether TRBD1, the table's D call, matches the DNA was not checked. TRBV21-1 is listed as a pseudogene. CDR3 length: 16 amino acids. DNA of the CDR3: TGTGCCAGCAGCAAAGCGGCGGCAGGGCCGTCCTACGAGCAGTACTTC. It yields the protein CASSKAAAGPSYEQYF.

J is TRBJ2-3 and V is TRBV2; 7 nucleotides align to TRBD2. The CDR3 runs to 15 residues. Germline V gives CDR1 SNHLY, CDR2 FYNNEI. V trimming: 4 bases; J trimming: 4 bases; junction bases outside the gene matches: 8. The CDR3 is CASSGPGGGSDTQYF. The DNA of the CDR3 is TGTGCCAGCAGTGGGCCGGGGGGTGGTTCAGATACGCAGTATTTT.

This chain joins TRBV3-1 (or the pseudogene TRBV3-2) and TRBJ2-1; 7 nucleotides align to TRBD2. The CDR3 is 15 residues long. Germline-derived CDR1 and CDR2 are LGHDT and YNNKEL (reference sequence). V was pared by 1 base and J by 4 bases, with 4 bases of the junction left unmatched. In nucleotides, the CDR3 is TGTGCCAGCAGCCAAGGGGCTAGCGGTTACAATGAGCAGTTCTTC. Encoded protein: CASSQGASGYNEQFF.

The CDR3 loop reads CASSLAGAEGYTF. CDR3 in DNA: TGTGCCAGCAGCCTAGCGGGCGCGGAGGGCTACACCTTC. The chain recombines TRBV5-4 with TRBJ1-2, with D hard to call. There are 13 residues in the CDR3. Germline V gene sequence: CDR1 SGHNT, CDR2 YYREEE (reference sequence). V shed 4 bases and J shed 8 bases, with 15 bases lying between them. Supplemented by reference TRBV5-4 and TRBJ1-2, the full variable domain reads ETGVTQSPTHLIKTRGQQVTLRCSSQSGHNTVSWYQQALGQGPQFIFQYYREEENGRGNFPPRFSGLQFPNYSSELNVNALELDDSALYLCASSLAGAEGYTFGSGTRLTVV.

The chain employs TRBV4-3 and TRBJ1-2; no definite D call. Trimming took off 1 base at V and 6 bases at J, with 6 bases between the two ends. CDR1 and CDR2 from the germline V gene are LGHNA and YSLEER. The CDR3 sequence is 12 residues long. The CDR3 DNA follows: TGCGCCAGCAGCCAAGGTTACAATGGCTACACCTTC. Translated: CASSQGYNGYTF.

The chain combines TRBV27 with TRBJ2-7; TRBD2 aligns across 7 bases. CDR3 length: 15 residues. V gave up 6 bases and J gave up 3 bases; unmatched junction bases: 11. Germline values: CDR1 MNHEY, CDR2 SMNVEV (reference sequence). CDR3 in amino acids: CASREDGGELYEQYF. The CDR3 DNA is TGTGCCAGCAGGGAAGATGGGGGGGAGCTCTACGAGCAGTACTTC.

This chain links TRBV10-1 with TRBJ2-7; D call uncertain. Germline CDR1 WNHNN, CDR2 SYGVQD (reference sequence). The germline V and J ends were trimmed by 6 bases and 5 bases, with 11 bases remaining between them. The CDR3 totals 12 residues. DNA of the CDR3: TGCGCCAGCAGCCTATCTCCCCACGAGCAGTACTTC. Amino acids: CASSLSPHEQYF.

The gene calls are TRBV7-3 and TRBJ2-3; unclear D gene. Between the trimmed V and J ends, which lost 3 bases and 3 bases, there was a span of 13 bases. The CDR3 contains 15 residues. Germline-derived CDR1 and CDR2 are SGHTA and FQGTGA. The CDR3 reads CASSFDSYPTDTQYF. For the CDR3, the DNA is TGTGCCAGCAGCTTTGACTCGTATCCGACAGATACGCAGTATTTT.

This clone was recorded once. The chain joins TRBV6-5 to TRBJ1-2, with TRBD1 matching 9 bases. V lost 2 bases and J lost 8; bases outside the gene matches: 9. CDR3 length: 15 amino acids. The V gene's germline CDR1 is MNHEY and CDR2 SVGAGI. CDR3 coding DNA: TGTGCCAGCAGTTACGGGACAGGGAGGGGTGAAGGCTACACCTTC. This codes for CASSYGTGRGEGYTF.

The V and J genes are TRBV4-2 and TRBJ2-3; the match to TRBD2 covers 7 bases. The CDR3 has 18 amino acids. CDR1 and CDR2 from the germline V gene are LGHNA and YNFKEQ. V lost 3 bases to trimming and J lost 1 base; unmatched junction nucleotides: 13. This CDR3 is CASSQWGASGGGTDTQYF. Here the CDR3 DNA reads TGTGCCAGCAGCCAGTGGGGTGCTAGCGGTGGGGGCACAGATACGCAGTATTTT.

This clone has only one observation. The rearrangement uses TRBV4-2 and TRBJ1-3; TRBD1 might be the D (5 bases). Germline-derived CDR1 and CDR2 are LGHNA and YNFKEQ. CDR3 length: 16 amino acids. V dropped 0 bases and J dropped 4 bases, with 13 bases sitting between them. DNA of the CDR3: TGTGCCAGCAGCCAAGATGGTCAGGGAATGGGAAACACCATATATTTT. Its translation is CASSQDGQGMGNTIYF.

This chain connects TRBV5-4 to TRBJ1-2, with a tentative D call TRBD1 (5 bases). Germline V gene data show CDR1 as SGHNT and CDR2 as YYREEE (reference sequence). This CDR3 is 13 amino acids long. Deletions cut 1 base from V and 2 bases from J, with 6 bases between. This CDR3 reads CASSLRGNYGYTF. The DNA of the CDR3 is TGTGCCAGCAGCTTGAGGGGAAACTATGGCTACACCTTC.

The rearrangement joins TRBV5-8 to TRBJ1-1; D unclear. Trimming stripped 3 bases from V and 0 bases from J, with 12 bases between. This CDR3 spans 15 amino acids. In germline, CDR1 is SGHTS, CDR2 YDEGEE. The CDR3 DNA reads TGTGCCAGCAGCTCAGGCACCCGTTTGAACACTGAAGCTTTCTTT. Protein sequence: CASSSGTRLNTEAFF. The full variable domain, rest sourced from reference TRBV5-8 and TRBJ1-1, is EAGVTQSPTHLIKTRGQQATLRCSPISGHTSVYWYQQALGLGLQFLLWYDEGEERNRGNFPPRFSGRQFPNYSSELNVNALELEDSALYLCASSSGTRLNTEAFFGQGTRLTVV.

This clone was recorded a few times. The V call is TRBV5-1, the J call TRBJ2-7, with TRBD1 as a possible D gene (6 bases). The CDR3 covers 16 residues. Germline V gene sequence: CDR1 SGHRS, CDR2 YFSETQ. The V end was cut by 0 bases, the J end by 2 bases, with 15 bases between. CDR3 amino acids: CASSLATGFNPYEQYF. CDR3 nucleotides: TGCGCCAGCAGCTTGGCGACAGGTTTCAACCCCTACGAGCAGTACTTC.

The chain uses TRBV21-1 and TRBJ2-6; TRBD1 is the table's D call, not checked against the DNA. TRBV21-1 is designated a pseudogene. The CDR3 extends over 18 amino acids. The CDR3 DNA is TGTGCCAGCAGCAACCAACTCGGACAGGGGACTGGGGCCAACGTCCTGACTTTC. Translating it yields CASSNQLGQGTGANVLTF.

V usage is TRBV10-3 and J usage is TRBJ2-7; tentatively, D is TRBD1 (5 bases). V lost 0 bases and J lost 2, with 8 bases in between. The CDR3 runs to 14 residues. Germline V gene lookup returns CDR1 ENHRY and CDR2 SYGVKD. The CDR3 protein is CAISESQDAYEQYF. The DNA for the CDR3 is TGTGCCATCAGTGAGTCACAGGACGCCTACGAGCAGTACTTC.

This clone was detected only once. The J gene is TRBJ2-5, the V gene TRBV9; 7 nucleotides align to TRBD2. The CDR3 consists of 15 residues. Germline trimming cut 0 bases from V and 0 bases from J; bases unmatched to any gene: 2. CDR1 SGDLS and CDR2 YYNGEE come from the germline V gene. Written as DNA, the CDR3 is TGTGCCAGCAGCGTAGGGGGACTAAACCAAGAGACCCAGTACTTC. Translating it yields CASSVGGLNQETQYF.

The V call is TRBV10-3, the J call TRBJ1-4; D is uncertain. The germline V gene has CDR1 ENHRY and CDR2 SYGVKD. The CDR3 extends over 13 amino acids. V gave up 3 bases and J gave up 11 bases, with 13 bases separating them. CDR3 sequence: CAISDPTVQKLFF. CDR3 DNA: TGTGCCATCAGTGACCCTACGGTACAGAAACTGTTTTTT.

This clone has only one observation. The CDR3 protein is CTSTDRGNPDTQYF. The CDR3 nucleotides read TGCACCAGCACGGACAGGGGAAACCCAGATACGCAGTATTTT. The rearrangement joins TRBV1 to TRBJ2-3; the table gives TRBD1 as D, unverified against the DNA. TRBV1 is recorded as a pseudogene. The CDR3 has 14 amino acids.